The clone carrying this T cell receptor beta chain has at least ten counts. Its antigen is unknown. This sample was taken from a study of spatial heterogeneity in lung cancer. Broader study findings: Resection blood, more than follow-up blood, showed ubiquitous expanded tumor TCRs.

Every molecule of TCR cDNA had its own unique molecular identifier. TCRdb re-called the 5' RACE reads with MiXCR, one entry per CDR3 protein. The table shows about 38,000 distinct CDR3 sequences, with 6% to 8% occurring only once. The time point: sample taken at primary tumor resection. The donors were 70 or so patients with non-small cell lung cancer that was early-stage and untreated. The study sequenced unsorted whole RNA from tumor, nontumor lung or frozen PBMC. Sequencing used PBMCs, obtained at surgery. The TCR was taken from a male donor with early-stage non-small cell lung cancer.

The CDR3: CASGITMNTEAFF. CDR3 sequence (DNA): TGTGCCAGCGGGATAACAATGAACACTGAAGCTTTCTTT. This rearrangement joins TRBV6-5 to TRBJ1-1; D gene unclear. CDR1 and CDR2 from the germline V gene are MNHEY and SVGAGI. The CDR3 length is 13 residues. The V end lost 8 bases, the J end lost 0 bases, and 10 bases lay between the germline ends.